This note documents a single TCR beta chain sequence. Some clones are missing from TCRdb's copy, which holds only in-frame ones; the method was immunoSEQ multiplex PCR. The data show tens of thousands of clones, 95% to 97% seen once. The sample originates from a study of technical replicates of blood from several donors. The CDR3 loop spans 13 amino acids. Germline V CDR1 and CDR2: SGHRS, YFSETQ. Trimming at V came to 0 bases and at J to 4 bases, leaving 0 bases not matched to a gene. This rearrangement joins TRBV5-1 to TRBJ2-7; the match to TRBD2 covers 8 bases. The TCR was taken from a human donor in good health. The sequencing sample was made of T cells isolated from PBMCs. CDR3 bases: TGCGCCAGCAGCTTGGCTAGCGGGTACGAGCAGTACTTC. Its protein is CASSLASGYEQYF.